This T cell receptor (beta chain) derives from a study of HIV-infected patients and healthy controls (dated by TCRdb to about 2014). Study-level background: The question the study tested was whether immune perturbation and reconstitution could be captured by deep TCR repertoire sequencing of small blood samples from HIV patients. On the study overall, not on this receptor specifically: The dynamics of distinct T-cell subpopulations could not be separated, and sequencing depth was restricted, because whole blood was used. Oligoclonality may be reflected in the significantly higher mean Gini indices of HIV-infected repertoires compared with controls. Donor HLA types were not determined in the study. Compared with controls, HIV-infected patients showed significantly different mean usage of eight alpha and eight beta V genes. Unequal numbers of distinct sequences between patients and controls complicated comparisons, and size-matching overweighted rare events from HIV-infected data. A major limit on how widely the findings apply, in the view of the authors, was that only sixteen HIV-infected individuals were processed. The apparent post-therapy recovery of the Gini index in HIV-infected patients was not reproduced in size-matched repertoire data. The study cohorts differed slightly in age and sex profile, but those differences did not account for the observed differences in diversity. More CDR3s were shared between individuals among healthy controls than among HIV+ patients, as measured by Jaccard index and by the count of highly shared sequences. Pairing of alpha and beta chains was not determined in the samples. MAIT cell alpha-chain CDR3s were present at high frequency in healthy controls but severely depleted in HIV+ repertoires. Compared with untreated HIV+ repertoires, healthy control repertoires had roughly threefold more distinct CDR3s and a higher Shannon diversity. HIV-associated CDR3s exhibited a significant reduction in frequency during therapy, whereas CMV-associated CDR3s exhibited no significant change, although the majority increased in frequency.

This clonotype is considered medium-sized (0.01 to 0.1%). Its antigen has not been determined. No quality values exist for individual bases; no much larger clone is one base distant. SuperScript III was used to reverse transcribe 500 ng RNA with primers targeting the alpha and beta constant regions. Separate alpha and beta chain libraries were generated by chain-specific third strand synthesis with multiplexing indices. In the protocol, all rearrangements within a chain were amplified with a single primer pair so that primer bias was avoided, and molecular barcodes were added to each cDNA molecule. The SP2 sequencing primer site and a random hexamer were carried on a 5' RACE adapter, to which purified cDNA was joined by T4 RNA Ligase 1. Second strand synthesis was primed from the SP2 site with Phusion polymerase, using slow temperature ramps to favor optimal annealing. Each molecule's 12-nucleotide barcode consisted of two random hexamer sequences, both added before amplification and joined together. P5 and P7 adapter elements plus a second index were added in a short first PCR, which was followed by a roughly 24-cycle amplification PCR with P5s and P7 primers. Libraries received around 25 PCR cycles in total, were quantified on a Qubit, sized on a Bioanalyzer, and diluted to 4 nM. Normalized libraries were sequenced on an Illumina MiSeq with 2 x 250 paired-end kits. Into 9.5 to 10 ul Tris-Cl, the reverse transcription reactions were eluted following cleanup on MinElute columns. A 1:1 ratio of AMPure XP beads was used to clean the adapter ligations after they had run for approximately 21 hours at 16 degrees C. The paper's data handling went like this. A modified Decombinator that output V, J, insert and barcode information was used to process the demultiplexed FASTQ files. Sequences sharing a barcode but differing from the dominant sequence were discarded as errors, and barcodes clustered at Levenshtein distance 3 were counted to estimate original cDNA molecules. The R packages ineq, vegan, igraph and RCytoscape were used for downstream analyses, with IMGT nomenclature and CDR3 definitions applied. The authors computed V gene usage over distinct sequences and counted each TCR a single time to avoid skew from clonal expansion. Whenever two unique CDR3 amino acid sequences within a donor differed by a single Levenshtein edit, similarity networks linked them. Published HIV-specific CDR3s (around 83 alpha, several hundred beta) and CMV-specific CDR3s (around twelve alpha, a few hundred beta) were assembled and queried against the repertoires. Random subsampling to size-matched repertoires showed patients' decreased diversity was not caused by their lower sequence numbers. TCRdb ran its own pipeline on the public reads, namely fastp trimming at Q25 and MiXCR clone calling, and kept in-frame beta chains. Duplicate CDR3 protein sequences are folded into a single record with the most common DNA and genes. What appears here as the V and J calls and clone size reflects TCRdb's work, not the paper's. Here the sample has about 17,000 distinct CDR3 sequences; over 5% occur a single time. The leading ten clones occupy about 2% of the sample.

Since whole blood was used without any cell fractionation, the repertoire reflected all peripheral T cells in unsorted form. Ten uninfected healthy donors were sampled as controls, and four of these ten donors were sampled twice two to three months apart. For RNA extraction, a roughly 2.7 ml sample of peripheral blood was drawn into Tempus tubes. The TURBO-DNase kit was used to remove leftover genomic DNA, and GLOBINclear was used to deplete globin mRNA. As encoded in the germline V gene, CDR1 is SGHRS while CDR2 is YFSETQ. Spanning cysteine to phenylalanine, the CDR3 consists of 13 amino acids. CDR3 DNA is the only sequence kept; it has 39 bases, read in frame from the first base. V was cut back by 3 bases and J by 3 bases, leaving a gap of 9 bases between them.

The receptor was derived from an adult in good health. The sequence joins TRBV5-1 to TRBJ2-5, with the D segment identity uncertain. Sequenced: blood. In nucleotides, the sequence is TGCGCCAGCAGCTGGGCTGGGAAAGAGACCCAGTACTTC. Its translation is CASSWAGKETQYF.